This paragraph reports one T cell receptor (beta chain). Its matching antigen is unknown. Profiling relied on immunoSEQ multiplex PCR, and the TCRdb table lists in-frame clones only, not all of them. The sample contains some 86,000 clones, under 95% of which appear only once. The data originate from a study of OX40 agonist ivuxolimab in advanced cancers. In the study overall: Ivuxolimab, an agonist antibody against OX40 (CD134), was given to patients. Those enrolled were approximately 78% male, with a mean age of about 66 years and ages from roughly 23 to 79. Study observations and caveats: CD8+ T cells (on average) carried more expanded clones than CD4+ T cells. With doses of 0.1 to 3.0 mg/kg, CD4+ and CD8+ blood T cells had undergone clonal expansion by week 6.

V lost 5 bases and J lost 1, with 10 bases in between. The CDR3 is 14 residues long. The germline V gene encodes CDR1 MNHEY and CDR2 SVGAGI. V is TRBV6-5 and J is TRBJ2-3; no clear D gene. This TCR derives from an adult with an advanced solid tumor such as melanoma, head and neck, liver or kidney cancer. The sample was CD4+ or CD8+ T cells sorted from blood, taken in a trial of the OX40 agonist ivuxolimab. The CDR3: CASSPMDGTDTQYF. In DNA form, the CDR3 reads TGTGCCAGCAGTCCAATGGACGGCACAGATACGCAGTATTTT.